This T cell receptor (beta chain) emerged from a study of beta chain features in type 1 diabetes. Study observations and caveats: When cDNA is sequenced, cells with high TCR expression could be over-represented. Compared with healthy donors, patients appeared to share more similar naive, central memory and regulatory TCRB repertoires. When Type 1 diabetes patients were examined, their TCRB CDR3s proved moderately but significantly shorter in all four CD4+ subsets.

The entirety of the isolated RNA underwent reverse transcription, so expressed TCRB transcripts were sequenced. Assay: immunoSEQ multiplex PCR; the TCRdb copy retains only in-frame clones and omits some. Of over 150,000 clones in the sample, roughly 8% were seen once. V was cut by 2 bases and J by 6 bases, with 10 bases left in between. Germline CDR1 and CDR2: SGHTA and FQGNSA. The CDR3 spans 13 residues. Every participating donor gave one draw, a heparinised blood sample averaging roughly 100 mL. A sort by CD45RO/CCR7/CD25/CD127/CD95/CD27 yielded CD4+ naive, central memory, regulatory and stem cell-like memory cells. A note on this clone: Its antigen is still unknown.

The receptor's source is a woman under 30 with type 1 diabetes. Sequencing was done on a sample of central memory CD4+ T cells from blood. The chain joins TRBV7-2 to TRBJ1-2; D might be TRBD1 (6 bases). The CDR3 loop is CASSLNRVDGYTF. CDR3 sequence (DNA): TGTGCCAGCAGCTTAAACAGGGTCGATGGCTACACCTTC. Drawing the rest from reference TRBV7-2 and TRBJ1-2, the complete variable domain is GAGVSQSPSNKVTEKGKDVELRCDPISGHTALYWYRQSLGQGLEFLIYFQGNSAPDKSGLPSDRFSAERTGGSVSTLTIQRTQQEDSAVYLCASSLNRVDGYTFGSGTRLTVV.